The 13 T cell receptor beta chains below come from one sample, sequenced in a study of identical twins. MiXCR was run by TCRdb on the 5' RACE reads, yielding one entry per CDR3 protein. The sample consists of 420,000 or so distinct CDR3 sequences, 18% of them appearing once. Input material: naive T cells sorted from blood. Receptors were obtained from a man in his fifties in good health.

The chain links TRBV12-3 or TRBV12-4 to TRBJ1-2; TRBD1 is a possible D gene (5 bases). CDR3 length: 14 residues. Trimming removed 1 base at V and 8 bases at J, with 14 bases between. The CDR3 region has the DNA TGTGCCAGCAGTTTAGGAGGGGTACTGGAGGGCTACACCTTC. This sequence encodes CASSLGGVLEGYTF.

V is TRBV7-9 and J is TRBJ2-7; D gene uncertain. V was cut by 5 bases and J by 3 bases, with 8 bases left in between. This CDR3 comprises 12 residues. The germline V gene has CDR1 SEHNR and CDR2 FQNEAQ (reference sequence). The CDR3 region is CASSLQSYEQYF. CDR3 sequence (DNA): TGTGCCAGCAGCCTCCAGAGCTACGAGCAGTACTTC.

This clonotype turned up a few times. This chain joins TRBV4-1 and TRBJ1-2, with a possible D match to TRBD1 (5 bases). From germline, CDR1 is MGHRA and CDR2 YSYEKL. The CDR3 extends over 12 amino acids. V was clipped by 4 bases and J by 7 bases, with 10 bases between them. The CDR3 is CASSPQEGGYTF. The CDR3, as DNA: TGCGCCAGCAGCCCACAGGAGGGTGGCTACACCTTC.

The rearrangement uses TRBV10-3 and TRBJ2-7; 13 bases are shared with TRBD2. The CDR3 contains 15 residues. From germline, CDR1 is ENHRY and CDR2 SYGVKD. The V gene end was trimmed by 4 bases and the J gene end by 5 bases; junction bases not matched to a gene: 5. In DNA, the CDR3 is TGTGCCATCAGTGGTCCCGGGACTAGCGGGAACGAGCAGTACTTC. Its protein is CAISGPGTSGNEQYF.

This clonotype was seen ten or more times. V usage is TRBV20-1 and J usage is TRBJ2-5; 7 positions match TRBD1. J gave up 1 base and V 6 bases, and 8 bases lay outside the gene matches. The CDR3 is made up of 14 amino acids. Per germline, CDR1 DFQATT and CDR2 SNEGSKA (reference sequence). CDR3 DNA: TGCAGTGCCAGTTCCTACAGGGGCCAAGAGACCCAGTACTTC. Translated, it gives CSASSYRGQETQYF.

The chain is built from TRBV9 and TRBJ2-1, with 10 bases that match TRBD1. The CDR3 length is 15 residues. Germline V gene data show CDR1 as SGDLS and CDR2 as YYNGEE. V shed 1 base and J 6 bases; nucleotides not matched to a gene: 4. CDR3 sequence reads: CASSVRDRGSNEQFF. CDR3 DNA: TGTGCCAGCAGCGTACGGGACAGGGGATCCAATGAGCAGTTCTTC.

This clonotype was observed many times. The chain is built from TRBV4-1 and TRBJ2-2, with 8 bases lining up with TRBD1. This CDR3 region has 19 residues. V trimming: 4 bases; J trimming: 1 base; junction bases outside the gene matches: 14. Germline CDR1 MGHRA, CDR2 YSYEKL. CDR3 in DNA: TGCGCCAGCAGCCGCATCGGGACAGGTGGTCTATTGAACACCGGGGAGCTGTTTTTT. Protein product: CASSRIGTGGLLNTGELFF.

V gene TRBV20-1 combines with J gene TRBJ2-5; TRBD1 might be the D (6 bases). The CDR3 loop spans 14 amino acids. Germline loops: CDR1 DFQATT, CDR2 SNEGSKA (reference sequence). V gave up 3 bases and J gave up 2 bases, with 13 bases separating them. The CDR3 loop reads CSASAPGTQETQYF. Written as DNA, the CDR3 is TGCAGTGCTAGCGCCCCCGGGACACAAGAGACCCAGTACTTC.

The sample holds a few counts of this clonotype. The chain has TRBV5-1 and TRBJ2-6; 7 bases fit TRBD1. The CDR3 runs to 15 residues. V trimming: 7 bases; J trimming: 0 bases; junction bases outside the gene matches: 4. The germline V gene has CDR1 SGHRS and CDR2 YFSETQ. CDR3 coding DNA: TGCGCCAGCCAGACAGGGAACTCTGGGGCCAACGTCCTGACTTTC. It specifies CASQTGNSGANVLTF.

CDR3 protein: CASSEGLNQPQHF. The DNA for the CDR3 is TGTGCCAGCTCCGAGGGTCTGAATCAGCCCCAGCATTTT. This chain uses TRBV18 with TRBJ1-5; no reliable D call. V was trimmed by 6 bases and J by 4 bases, leaving 10 bases between them. The CDR3 sequence is 13 residues long. Germline lookup yields CDR1 KGHSH and CDR2 LQKENI.

This clonotype was recorded at least ten times. The gene calls are TRBV12-3 or TRBV12-4 and TRBJ2-7; 8 bases align to TRBD1. V trimming: 3 bases; J trimming: 4 bases; junction bases outside the gene matches: 8. This CDR3 contains 15 residues. CDR3 sequence (DNA): TGTGCCAGCAGTTTCCAGGACAGGGTACCGTACGAGCAGTACTTC. Protein: CASSFQDRVPYEQYF.

This clonotype was counted a few times. This chain connects TRBV15 to TRBJ2-4, with TRBD2 as a possible D gene (6 bases). V was clipped by 0 bases and J by 0 bases, with 9 bases between them. Germline V gives CDR1 LNHNV, CDR2 YYDKDF (reference sequence). CDR3 size: 16 residues. The chain's CDR3 is CATSRDAGIAKNIQYF. The DNA of the CDR3 is TGTGCCACCAGCAGAGATGCGGGGATAGCCAAAAACATTCAGTACTTC.

The genes are TRBV20-1 and TRBJ2-2, with 10 bases identical to TRBD1. J was trimmed by 3 bases and V by 6 bases; bases with no gene match: 7. The CDR3 runs 15 residues. The germline V gene encodes CDR1 DFQATT and CDR2 SNEGSKA (reference sequence). Written as DNA, the CDR3 is TGCAGTGCACCTCGGACAGGGGGGGACACCGGGGAGCTGTTTTTT. It is translated as CSAPRTGGDTGELFF.